This T cell receptor beta chain was captured in a study of OX40 agonist ivuxolimab in advanced cancers. Study in general: The group had a mean age of 60 years, ranged from 23 to 79, and was 82.7% male. Study results and limitations: At 0.1 to 3.0 mg/kg and by week 6, CD4+ and CD8+ T cells in the blood had expanded clonally.

About this clone: Its antigen is still unknown.

Germline CDR1 and CDR2: SGHTS and YDEGEE. CDR3 length equals 14 residues. Here immunoSEQ multiplex PCR was the method, and the copy in TCRdb shows in-frame clones only, minus some. Of about 38,000 clones in the sample, around four fifths are singletons; the top ten hold less than 45%. Blood specimens came from baseline, cycle 4 day 1, and cycle 7 day 1. The source was CD4+ or CD8+ T cells sorted from blood, collected in a trial of the OX40 agonist ivuxolimab. This clonotype was obtained from an adult with an advanced solid tumor such as melanoma, head and neck, liver or kidney cancer. This chain joins TRBV5-8 and TRBJ2-5; the match to TRBD1 covers 10 bases. The J call is uncertain, as TRBJ2-7 better fits the DNA end. The DNA of the CDR3 is TGTGCCAGCAACGGACAGGGGGGGCCGCGCGAGCAGTACTTC. The encoded protein is CASNGQGGPREQYF.